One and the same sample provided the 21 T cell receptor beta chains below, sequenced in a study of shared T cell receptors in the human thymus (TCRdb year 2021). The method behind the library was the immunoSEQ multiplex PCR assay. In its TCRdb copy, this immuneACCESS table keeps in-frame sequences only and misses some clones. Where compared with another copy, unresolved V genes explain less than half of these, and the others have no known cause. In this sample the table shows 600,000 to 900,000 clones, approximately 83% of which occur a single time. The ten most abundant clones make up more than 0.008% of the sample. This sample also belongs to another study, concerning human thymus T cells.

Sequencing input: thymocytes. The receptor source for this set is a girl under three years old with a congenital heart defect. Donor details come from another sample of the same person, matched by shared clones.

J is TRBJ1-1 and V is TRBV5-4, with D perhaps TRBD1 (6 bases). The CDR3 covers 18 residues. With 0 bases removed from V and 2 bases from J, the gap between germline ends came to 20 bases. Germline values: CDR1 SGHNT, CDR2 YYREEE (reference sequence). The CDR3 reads CASSLGGPTGRRNTEAFF. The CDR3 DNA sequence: TGTGCCAGCAGCTTGGGGGGGCCTACAGGGCGAAGAAACACTGAAGCTTTCTTT.

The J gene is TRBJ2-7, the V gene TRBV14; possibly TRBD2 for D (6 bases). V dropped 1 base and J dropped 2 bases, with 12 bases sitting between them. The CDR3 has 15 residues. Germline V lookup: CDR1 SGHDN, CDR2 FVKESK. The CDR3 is CASSQGLANTYEQYF. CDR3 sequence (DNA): TGTGCCAGCAGCCAAGGGCTAGCGAATACCTACGAGCAGTACTTC.

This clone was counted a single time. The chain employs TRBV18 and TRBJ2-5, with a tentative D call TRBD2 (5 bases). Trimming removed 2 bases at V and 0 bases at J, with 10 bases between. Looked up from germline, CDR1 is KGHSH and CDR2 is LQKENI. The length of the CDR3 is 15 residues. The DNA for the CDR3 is TGTGCCAGCTCACCAGGACTCATACACCAAGAGACCCAGTACTTC. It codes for CASSPGLIHQETQYF.

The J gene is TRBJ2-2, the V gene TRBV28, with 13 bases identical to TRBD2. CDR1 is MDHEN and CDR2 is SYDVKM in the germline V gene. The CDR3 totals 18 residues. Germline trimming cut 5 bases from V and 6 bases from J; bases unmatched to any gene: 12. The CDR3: CASSPYLLGLAGAGELFF. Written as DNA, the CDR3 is TGTGCCAGCAGTCCCTATTTACTCGGACTAGCGGGGGCCGGGGAGCTGTTTTTT.

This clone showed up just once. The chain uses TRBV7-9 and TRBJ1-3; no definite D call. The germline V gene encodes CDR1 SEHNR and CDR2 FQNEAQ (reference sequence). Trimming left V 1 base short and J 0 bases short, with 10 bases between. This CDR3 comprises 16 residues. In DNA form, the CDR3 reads TGTGCCAGCAGCTTAGGTGGGCCCGACTCTGGAAACACCATATATTTT. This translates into CASSLGGPDSGNTIYF.

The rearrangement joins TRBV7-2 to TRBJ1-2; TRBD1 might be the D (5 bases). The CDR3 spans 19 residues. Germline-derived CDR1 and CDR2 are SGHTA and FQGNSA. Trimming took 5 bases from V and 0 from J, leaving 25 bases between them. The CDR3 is CASSPMEGTSADSNYGYTF. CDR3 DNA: TGTGCCAGCAGCCCGATGGAGGGGACGTCGGCAGACTCTAACTATGGCTACACCTTC.

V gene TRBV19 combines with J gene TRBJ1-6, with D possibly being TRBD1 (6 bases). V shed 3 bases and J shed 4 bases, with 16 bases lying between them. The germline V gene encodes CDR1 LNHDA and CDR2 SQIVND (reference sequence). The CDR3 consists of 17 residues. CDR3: CASSIEQGGGYNSPLHF. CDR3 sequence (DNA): TGTGCCAGTAGTATCGAACAGGGAGGGGGATATAATTCACCCCTCCACTTT.

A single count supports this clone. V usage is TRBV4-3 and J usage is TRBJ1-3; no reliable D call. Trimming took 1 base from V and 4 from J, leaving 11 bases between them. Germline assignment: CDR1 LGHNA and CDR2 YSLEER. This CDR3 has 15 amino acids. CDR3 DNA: TGCGCCAGCAGCCAAGTTAATAGCTCCGGAAACACCATATATTTT. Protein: CASSQVNSSGNTIYF.

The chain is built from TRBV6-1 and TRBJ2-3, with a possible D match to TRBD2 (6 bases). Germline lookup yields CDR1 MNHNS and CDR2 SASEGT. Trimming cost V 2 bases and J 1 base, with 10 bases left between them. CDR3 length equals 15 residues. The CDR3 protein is CASSERGGGTDTQYF. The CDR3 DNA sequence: TGTGCCAGCAGTGAAAGGGGCGGGGGCACAGATACGCAGTATTTT.

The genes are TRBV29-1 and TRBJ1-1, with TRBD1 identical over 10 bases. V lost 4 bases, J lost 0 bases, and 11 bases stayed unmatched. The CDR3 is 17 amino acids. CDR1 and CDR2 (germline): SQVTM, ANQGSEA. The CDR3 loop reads CSVAPPGTGDMNTEAFF. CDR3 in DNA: TGCAGCGTTGCCCCACCTGGGACAGGGGACATGAACACTGAAGCTTTCTTT.

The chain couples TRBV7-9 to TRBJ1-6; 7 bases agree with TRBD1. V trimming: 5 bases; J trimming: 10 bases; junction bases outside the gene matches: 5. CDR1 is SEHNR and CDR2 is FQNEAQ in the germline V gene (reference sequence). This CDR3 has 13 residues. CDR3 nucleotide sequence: TGTGCCAGCAGCCAAATACAGGGGTCACCCCTCCACTTT. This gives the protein CASSQIQGSPLHF.

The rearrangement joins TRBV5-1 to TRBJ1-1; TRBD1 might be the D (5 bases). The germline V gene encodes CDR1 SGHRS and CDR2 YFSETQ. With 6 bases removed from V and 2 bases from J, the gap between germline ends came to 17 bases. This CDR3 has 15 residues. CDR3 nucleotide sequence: TGCGCCAGCAAGCCGGCAGGGCAGGACAACACTGAAGCTTTCTTT. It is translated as CASKPAGQDNTEAFF. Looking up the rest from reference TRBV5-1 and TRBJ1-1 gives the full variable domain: KAGVTQTPRYLIKTRGQQVTLSCSPISGHRSVSWYQQTPGQGLQFLFEYFSETQRNKGNFPGRFSGRQFSNSRSEMNVSTLELGDSALYLCASKPAGQDNTEAFFGQGTRLTVV.

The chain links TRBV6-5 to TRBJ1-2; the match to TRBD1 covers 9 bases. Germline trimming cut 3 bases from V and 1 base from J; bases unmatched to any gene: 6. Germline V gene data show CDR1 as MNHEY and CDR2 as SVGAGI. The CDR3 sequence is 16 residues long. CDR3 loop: CASSYLGQGYNYGYTF. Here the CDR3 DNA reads TGTGCCAGCAGTTATCTGGGACAGGGTTATAACTATGGCTACACCTTC.

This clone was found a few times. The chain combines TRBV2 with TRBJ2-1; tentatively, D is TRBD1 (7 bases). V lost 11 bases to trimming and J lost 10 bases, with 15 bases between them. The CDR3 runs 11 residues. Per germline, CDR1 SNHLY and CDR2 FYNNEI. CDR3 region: CAGGGGREQFF. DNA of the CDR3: TGTGCCGGAGGAGGGGGCCGGGAGCAGTTCTTC.

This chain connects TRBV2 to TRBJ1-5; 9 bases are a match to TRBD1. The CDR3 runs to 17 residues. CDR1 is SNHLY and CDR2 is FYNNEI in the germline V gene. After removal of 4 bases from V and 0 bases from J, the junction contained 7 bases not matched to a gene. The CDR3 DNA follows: TGTGCCAGCAGTGGTGGGGGGACAGGGAATAGCAATCAGCCCCAGCATTTT. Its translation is CASSGGGTGNSNQPQHF.

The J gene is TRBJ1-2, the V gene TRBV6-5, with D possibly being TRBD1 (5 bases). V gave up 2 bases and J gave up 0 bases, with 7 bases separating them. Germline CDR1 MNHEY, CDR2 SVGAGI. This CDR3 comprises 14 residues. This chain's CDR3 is CASSYGASNYGYTF. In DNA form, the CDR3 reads TGTGCCAGCAGTTACGGGGCTTCTAACTATGGCTACACCTTC.

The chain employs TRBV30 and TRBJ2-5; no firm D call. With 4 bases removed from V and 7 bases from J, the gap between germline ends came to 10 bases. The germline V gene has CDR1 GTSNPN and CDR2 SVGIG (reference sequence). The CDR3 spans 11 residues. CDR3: CAWTFSGTQYF. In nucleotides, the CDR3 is TGTGCCTGGACTTTCTCGGGGACCCAGTACTTC.

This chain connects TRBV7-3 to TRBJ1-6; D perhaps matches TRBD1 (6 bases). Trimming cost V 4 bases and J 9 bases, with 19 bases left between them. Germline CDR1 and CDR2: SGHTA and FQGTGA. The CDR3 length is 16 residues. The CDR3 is CASSYSHRGGVSPLHF. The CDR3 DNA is TGTGCCAGCAGCTATTCCCATCGAGGGGGGGTTTCACCCCTCCACTTT.

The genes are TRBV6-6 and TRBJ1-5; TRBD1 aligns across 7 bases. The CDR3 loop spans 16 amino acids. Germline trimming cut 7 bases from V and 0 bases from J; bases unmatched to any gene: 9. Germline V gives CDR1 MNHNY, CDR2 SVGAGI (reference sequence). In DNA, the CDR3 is TGTGCCAGCACCAGGGGACAGTACCATAGCAATCAGCCCCAGCATTTT. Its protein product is CASTRGQYHSNQPQHF.

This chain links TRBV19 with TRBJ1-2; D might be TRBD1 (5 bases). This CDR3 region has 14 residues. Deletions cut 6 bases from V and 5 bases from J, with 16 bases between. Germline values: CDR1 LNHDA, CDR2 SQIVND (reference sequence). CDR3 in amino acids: CASSQQTAVYGYTF. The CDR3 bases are TGTGCCAGTAGCCAACAGACAGCCGTGTATGGCTACACCTTC.

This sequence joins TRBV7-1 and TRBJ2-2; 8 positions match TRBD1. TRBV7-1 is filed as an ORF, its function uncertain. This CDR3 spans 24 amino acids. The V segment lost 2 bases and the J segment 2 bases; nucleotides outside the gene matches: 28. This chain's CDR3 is CASSSRTGRSLFDCVEGNTGELFF. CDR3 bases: TGTGCCAGCAGCTCAAGGACAGGGCGCTCTTTATTCGACTGCGTCGAAGGAAACACCGGGGAGCTGTTTTTT.